This T cell receptor beta chain was identified in a study of identical twins. TCRdb ran MiXCR on the 5' RACE reads and lists one entry per CDR3 protein. This sample has some 500,000 distinct CDR3 sequences, with roughly an eighth found just once. V was pared by 3 bases and J by 4 bases, with 8 bases between. This CDR3 has 13 amino acids. Germline V CDR1 and CDR2: SGHTA, FQGNSA. Study-wide findings and caveats: Among out-of-frame alpha sequences shared by twins, low generation probability occurred in excess.

The table lists this clonotype with a few counts. Its antigen is still unknown. These same records also appear under a second study, on yellow fever vaccine responses in identical twins.

The receptor was isolated from a woman aged 18-29 years in good health. V is TRBV7-2 and J is TRBJ2-3; D perhaps matches TRBD2 (6 bases). Sequenced: CD4+ T cells sorted from blood. The CDR3 bases are TGTGCCAGCAGCTTTCCGGGAGCAGATACGCAGTATTTT. Residues: CASSFPGADTQYF. Using reference TRBV7-2 and TRBJ2-3 for the parts outside the CDR3, the full variable domain is GAGVSQSPSNKVTEKGKDVELRCDPISGHTALYWYRQSLGQGLEFLIYFQGNSAPDKSGLPSDRFSAERTGGSVSTLTIQRTQQEDSAVYLCASSFPGADTQYFGPGTRLTVL.